These T cell receptor beta chains were read from a single sample in a study of blood T cells in healthy people across ages. TCRdb processed the 5' RACE reads anew with MiXCR; each CDR3 protein has one entry. Among 700,000 to 800,000 distinct CDR3 sequences, around 40% were seen once, and the ten largest hold 20% to 25%. Sequencing used blood. These receptors were collected from a woman aged 60-75 years in good health. Both conserved end residues are part of each CDR3. The D gene is left open where the match is weak. Some rows mark clone size as missing; the rest say once, few, many or name a class of expanded clone.

D: -
V: TRBV10-3
J: TRBJ2-3
size: -
CDR3: CAISVKTVVTDTQYF
DNA: TGTGCCATCAGTGTTAAAACAGTAGTCACAGATACGCAGTATTTT

D: -
V: TRBV11-2
J: TRBJ2-7
size: -
CDR3: CASSLAGEDEQYF
DNA: TGTGCCAGCAGCTTAGCGGGGGAGGACGAGCAGTACTTC

D: -
V: TRBV4-2
J: TRBJ1-1
size: -
CDR3: CASSLKPSFEAFF
DNA: TGTGCCAGCAGCCTGAAGCCATCCTTTGAAGCTTTCTTT

D: TRBD1
V: TRBV12-3/TRBV12-4
J: TRBJ2-7
size: -
CDR3: CASGTGNYEQYF
DNA: TGTGCCAGCGGGACAGGAAACTACGAGCAGTACTTC

D: -
V: TRBV25-1
J: TRBJ2-3
size: -
CDR3: CASSSDSSSDTQYF
DNA: TGTGCCAGCAGCTCGGACAGTAGCTCAGATACGCAGTATTTT

D: -
V: TRBV5-1
J: TRBJ2-1
size: -
CDR3: CASSQGLQGDEQIF
DNA: TGCGCCAGCAGCCAAGGACTGCAAGGAGATGAGCAGATCTTC

D: -
V: TRBV28
J: TRBJ1-1
size: once
CDR3: CASSLRGEDTEAFF
DNA: TGTGCCAGCAGTTTGAGGGGAGAAGATACTGAAGCTTTCTTT

D: TRBD2
V: TRBV5-1
J: TRBJ2-5
size: many
CDR3: CASSSLGGAGETQYF
DNA: TGCGCCAGCAGCTCTCTCGGGGGGGCAGGAGAGACCCAGTACTTC

D: -
V: TRBV6-5
J: TRBJ2-4
size: -
CDR3: CASSDDRDHKNIQYF
DNA: TGTGCCAGCAGTGACGACCGAGACCACAAAAACATTCAGTACTTC

D: -
V: TRBV3-1
J: TRBJ2-7
size: -
CDR3: CASSPGILSYEQYF
DNA: TGTGCCAGCAGCCCGGGAATCCTCTCCTACGAGCAGTACTTC

D: -
V: TRBV3-1
J: TRBJ2-1
size: -
CDR3: CASSHTGTSTLSEQFF
DNA: TGTGCCAGCAGCCACACCGGGACTTCAACGTTAAGTGAGCAGTTCTTC

D: TRBD2
V: TRBV5-1
J: TRBJ2-3
size: -
CDR3: CASSWEGNPTDTQYF
DNA: TGCGCCAGCAGCTGGGAGGGGAATCCCACAGATACGCAGTATTTT

D: -
V: TRBV4-1
J: TRBJ2-5
size: -
CDR3: CASSQEHFWRETQYF
DNA: TGCGCCAGCAGCCAAGAACATTTCTGGCGGGAGACCCAGTACTTC

D: -
V: TRBV25-1
J: TRBJ2-4
size: many
CDR3: CASSDPTGWNIQYF
DNA: TGTGCCAGCAGTGACCCGACAGGATGGAACATTCAGTACTTC

D: TRBD2
V: TRBV7-2
J: TRBJ2-5
size: -
CDR3: CASSLLASGRAREETQYF
DNA: TGTGCCAGCAGCTTATTGGCTAGCGGGAGGGCCCGGGAAGAGACCCAGTACTTC

D: -
V: TRBV3-1
J: TRBJ2-1
size: -
CDR3: CASSSLGRVGNNEQFF
DNA: TGTGCCAGCAGCTCCCTCGGACGAGTGGGTAATAATGAGCAGTTCTTC

D: TRBD1
V: TRBV29-1
J: TRBJ2-3
size: -
CDR3: CSSNQRQGGTDTQYF
DNA: TGCAGCAGCAACCAACGACAGGGAGGCACAGATACGCAGTATTTT

D: TRBD1
V: TRBV7-9
J: TRBJ1-6
size: few
CDR3: CASSPDRAFNSPLHF
DNA: TGTGCCAGCAGCCCCGACAGGGCTTTTAATTCACCCCTCCACTTT